Listed here are 6 T cell receptor beta chains from one sample, sequenced in a study of blood T cell repertoires in COVID-19. Measured with immunoSEQ multiplex PCR; TCRdb has only the in-frame clones, and not every one. In the table there are tens of thousands of clones, 80% to 90% of which are singletons. Sequencing was done on a sample of peripheral blood. These receptor sequences come from a woman aged 60-75 years with acute or convalescent COVID-19.

The chain couples TRBV10-3 to TRBJ1-4; unclear D gene. V lost 4 bases and J 3 bases, leaving 6 bases between the germline ends. The CDR3 is made up of 13 amino acids. CDR1 and CDR2 from the germline V gene are ENHRY and SYGVKD. DNA for the CDR3: TGTGCCATCAGTGCTGGGCCTAATGAAAAACTGTTTTTT. Its translation is CAISAGPNEKLFF.

The V call is TRBV4-1, the J call TRBJ1-5, with unresolved D. Germline-derived CDR1 and CDR2 are MGHRA and YSYEKL. This CDR3 comprises 13 residues. V lost 1 base and J 3 bases, leaving 4 bases between the germline ends. The CDR3 loop is CASSQAYNQPQHF. DNA for the CDR3: TGCGCCAGCAGCCAAGCCTACAATCAGCCCCAGCATTTT.

The V gene is TRBV11-2, the J gene TRBJ1-1; 7 bases agree with TRBD1. Germline trimming cut 5 bases from V and 10 bases from J; bases unmatched to any gene: 4. In germline, CDR1 is SGHAT, CDR2 FQNNGV. There are 11 residues in the CDR3. The CDR3 nucleotides read TGTGCCAGCAGCCAAGGGACAGCAGCTTTCTTT. This translates into CASSQGTAAFF.

This chain joins TRBV5-4 and TRBJ2-1, with D uncertain. V gave up 4 bases and J gave up 0 bases, with 11 bases separating them. The CDR3 covers 15 residues. CDR1 is SGHNT and CDR2 is YYREEE in the germline V gene (reference sequence). CDR3 nucleotides: TGTGCCAGCAGCCAGGATGGAAGCTCCTACAATGAGCAGTTCTTC. Protein sequence: CASSQDGSSYNEQFF.

The DNA for the CDR3 is TGTGCCAGCAGCCCGTCCGGCGGGGAGACTGAAGCTTTCTTT. It codes for CASSPSGGETEAFF. This chain uses TRBV7-2 with TRBJ1-1; D unresolved. Germline V gives CDR1 SGHTA, CDR2 FQGNSA. The V end was cut by 5 bases, the J end by 5 bases, with 15 bases between. The CDR3 is 14 residues long.

This sequence joins TRBV9 and TRBJ2-5; D may be TRBD2 (6 bases). Trimming took off 7 bases at V and 4 bases at J, with 17 bases between the two ends. The CDR3 spans 14 residues. Germline V CDR1 and CDR2: SGDLS, YYNGEE. Here the CDR3 reads CASAEGHQGETQYF. CDR3 DNA sequence: TGTGCCAGCGCGGAGGGGCACCAGGGAGAGACCCAGTACTTC.